This TCR beta chain was recovered during a study of T cell repertoires in cytomegalovirus infection. Whole-study findings and limits: Frequencies of public TCR beta families were cumulated, and this identified carriers of CMV plus the relevant HLA.

In regard to this clonotype: The antigen is not known.

The CDR3 sequence is 15 residues long. From germline, CDR1 is DFQATT and CDR2 SNEGSKA (reference sequence). The ends lost 8 bases at V and 2 bases at J; junction bases unmatched: 11. TCRdb re-called the reads with MiXCR, one entry per CDR3 protein. The sample lists about 740,000 distinct CDR3 sequences, 35% occurring once. Sample: PBMCs. This sequence joins TRBV20-1 and TRBJ1-5; 8 bases map to TRBD1. The origin of this receptor is a human donor in good health (CMV status not recorded). Some clones in this sample may be carry-over from other donors' samples. CDR3 bases: TGCAGTCTTACTGACAGGGACAGGCGCAATCAGCCCCAGCATTTT. As protein: CSLTDRDRRNQPQHF.